What follows are 13 T cell receptor beta chains derived from one specimen sequenced in a study of shared clonotypes between healthy human individuals. Sequenced by immunoSEQ multiplex PCR; TCRdb stores in-frame clones only, minus some. The sample has about 2.1 million clones, around 93% seen once. Naivety among CD8 cells was defined by CD45RO negativity and positive CCR7 selection, thereby excluding terminally differentiated effector memory CD45RA+ cells. Sample: naive CD8+ T cells from PBMCs. Every receptor here comes from a man aged 18 to 29 in good health. Some clones in this sample may be carry-over from other donors' samples.

The chain combines TRBV27 with TRBJ1-1; 12 bases match TRBD1. The CDR3 extends over 17 amino acids. The V segment lost 4 bases and the J segment 3 bases; nucleotides outside the gene matches: 9. Germline V CDR1 and CDR2: MNHEY, SMNVEV (reference sequence). CDR3 nucleotide sequence: TGTGCCAGCAGTTCCCTGGGACAGGGGGCAGGGTACACTGAAGCTTTCTTT. Translating gives CASSSLGQGAGYTEAFF.

The genes are TRBV27 and TRBJ2-7; D might be TRBD1 (6 bases). V was trimmed by 6 bases and J by 5 bases, leaving 17 bases between them. Germline V gene data show CDR1 as MNHEY and CDR2 as SMNVEV (reference sequence). This CDR3 spans 14 amino acids. CDR3 in DNA: TGTGCCAGCAGCGTAAACAGCAGGACAGACGAGCAGTACTTC. The encoded protein is CASSVNSRTDEQYF.

Remarks on this clone: One base away lies a much larger clone, so this may be a sequencing read error. This sample also contains other DNA sequences that code for the same CDR3. DNA for the CDR3: TGTGCCAGCAGTTTGGGGGACACTGAAGCTTTCTTT. It is translated as CASSLGDTEAFF. The V gene is TRBV5-6, the J gene TRBJ1-1, with D perhaps TRBD1 (5 bases). This CDR3 region has 12 residues. Per germline, CDR1 SGHDT and CDR2 YYEEEE.

The chain employs TRBV7-9 and TRBJ2-1; TRBD2 agrees at 7 bases. V lost 8 bases and J lost 2; bases outside the gene matches: 18. Germline V gene sequence: CDR1 SEHNR, CDR2 FQNEAQ (reference sequence). The CDR3 totals 18 residues. CDR3 protein: CASSDPIHGGGTYNEQFF. The CDR3 DNA reads as TGTGCCAGCTCGGACCCAATACACGGGGGAGGGACCTACAATGAGCAGTTCTTC.

This chain joins TRBV27 and TRBJ2-3, with 11 nucleotides matching TRBD2. Germline values: CDR1 MNHEY, CDR2 SMNVEV (reference sequence). The V gene end was trimmed by 5 bases and the J gene end by 5 bases; junction bases not matched to a gene: 3. This CDR3 is 14 amino acids long. The CDR3 DNA follows: TGTGCCAGCAGTACTAGCGGGAGCCAAGATACGCAGTATTTT. It translates to CASSTSGSQDTQYF.

The CDR3 here is CASSESPGYLSYEQYF. DNA for the CDR3: TGCGCCAGCAGTGAGTCACCAGGGTATTTGTCCTACGAGCAGTACTTC. This chain connects TRBV10-2 to TRBJ2-7, with D possibly matching TRBD1 (5 bases). CDR1 and CDR2 from the germline V gene are WSHSY and SAAADI. CDR3 size: 16 residues. The ends were cut back, 0 bases at V and 1 base at J, with 13 bases in the middle.

V usage is TRBV19 and J usage is TRBJ1-2, with a weak D call TRBD1 (5 bases). The CDR3 is made up of 14 amino acids. Germline V lookup: CDR1 LNHDA, CDR2 SQIVND (reference sequence). Trimming pared 6 bases from V and 5 bases from J, leaving 16 bases between. The CDR3 sequence: CASSQGTRLYGYTF. Here the CDR3 DNA reads TGTGCCAGTAGCCAAGGGACTAGACTTTATGGCTACACCTTC.

V is TRBV2 and J is TRBJ2-1; TRBD2 matches 9 bases. V dropped 6 bases and J dropped 7; count of bases not matched to a gene: 7. This CDR3 spans 14 amino acids. Looked up from germline, CDR1 is SNHLY and CDR2 is FYNNEI. Here the CDR3 reads CASSISGSGNEQFF. DNA of the CDR3: TGTGCCAGCAGCATTAGCGGGAGCGGGAATGAGCAGTTCTTC.

V and J are TRBV7-2 and TRBJ2-2; 7 bases are a match to TRBD2. V lost 1 base, J lost 7 bases, and 12 bases stayed unmatched. The CDR3 is 17 residues long. The germline gives CDR1 SGHTA, CDR2 FQGNSA. The DNA for the CDR3 is TGTGCCAGCAGCTTAGGCCCCAGAGCGGGGATGGGCGGGGAGCTGTTTTTT. It yields the protein CASSLGPRAGMGGELFF.

This chain's CDR3 is CASSYGTSSGTEAFF. CDR3 nucleotide sequence: TGTGCCAGCAGCTACGGTACCTCGTCGGGCACTGAAGCTTTCTTT. This rearrangement joins TRBV5-6 to TRBJ1-1; unclear D gene. Germline V gene data show CDR1 as SGHDT and CDR2 as YYEEEE. The length of the CDR3 is 15 residues. The V end lost 3 bases, the J end lost 4 bases, and 16 bases lay between the germline ends.

The rearrangement uses TRBV7-9 and TRBJ1-2, with a tentative D call TRBD1 (5 bases). Germline V gene data show CDR1 as SEHNR and CDR2 as FQNEAQ (reference sequence). The CDR3 covers 15 residues. V lost 3 bases to trimming and J lost 8 bases, with 19 bases between them. The CDR3 spells CASSFPEGRRSGYTF. The CDR3, as DNA: TGTGCCAGCAGCTTCCCCGAGGGGAGACGGAGCGGCTACACCTTC.

J is TRBJ2-3 and V is TRBV15; no firm D call. Germline values: CDR1 LNHNV, CDR2 YYDKDF (reference sequence). Trimming left V 8 bases short and J 5 bases short, with 11 bases between. CDR3 length equals 12 residues. The CDR3 reads CATAQEIDTQYF. The DNA of the CDR3 is TGTGCCACCGCCCAGGAAATAGATACGCAGTATTTT.

About this clone itself: Within the sample, other DNA sequences also encode this same CDR3. The genes are TRBV28 and TRBJ2-7; D perhaps matches TRBD2 (6 bases). CDR1 and CDR2 from the germline V gene are MDHEN and SYDVKM. The V and J ends lost 2 bases and 2 bases respectively, with 7 bases between them. The CDR3 consists of 13 residues. The CDR3 loop is CASSLRGTYEQYF. DNA for the CDR3: TGTGCCAGCAGTTTACGGGGGACCTACGAGCAGTACTTC. The entire variable domain, with the rest obtained from reference TRBV28 and TRBJ2-7, is as follows: DVKVTQSSRYLVKRTGEKVFLECVQDMDHENMFWYRQDPGLGLRLIYFSYDVKMKEKGDIPEGYSVSREKKERFSLILESASTNQTSMYLCASSLRGTYEQYFGPGTRLTVT.